Given below is one T cell receptor (beta chain) in context. This record comes from a study of blood T cell repertoires in COVID-19. Study details: Material from acute and convalescent COVID-19 was sourced from the United States, Italy and Spain.

The CDR3 length is 15 residues. The V end lost 2 bases, the J end lost 2 bases, and 7 bases lay between the germline ends. The germline V gene encodes CDR1 SNHLY and CDR2 FYNNEI. Authors' methods: For nucleated cells, counts were estimated from reference gene primer amplification. Clones were sequenced by immunoSEQ multiplex PCR, and TCRdb holds only the in-frame ones, with some missing. The V and J calls and clone size are taken from that table; D and trimming were inferred from the DNA. The sample consists of tens of thousands of clones, 85% to 90% of them appearing once. The source of this sequence is a man aged 45 to 65 with acute or convalescent COVID-19. V usage is TRBV2 and J usage is TRBJ1-6, with D hard to call. The sequencing input was peripheral blood. The CDR3 sequence: CASSESGTYNSPLHF. As DNA, the CDR3 is TGTGCCAGCAGTGAATCGGGGACCTATAATTCACCCCTCCACTTT. Full variable domain (missing parts from reference TRBV2 and TRBJ1-6): EPEVTQTPSHQVTQMGQEVILRCVPISNHLYFYWYRQILGQKVEFLVSFYNNEISEKSEIFDDQFSVERPDGSNFTLKIRSTKLEDSAMYFCASSESGTYNSPLHFGNGTRLTVT.